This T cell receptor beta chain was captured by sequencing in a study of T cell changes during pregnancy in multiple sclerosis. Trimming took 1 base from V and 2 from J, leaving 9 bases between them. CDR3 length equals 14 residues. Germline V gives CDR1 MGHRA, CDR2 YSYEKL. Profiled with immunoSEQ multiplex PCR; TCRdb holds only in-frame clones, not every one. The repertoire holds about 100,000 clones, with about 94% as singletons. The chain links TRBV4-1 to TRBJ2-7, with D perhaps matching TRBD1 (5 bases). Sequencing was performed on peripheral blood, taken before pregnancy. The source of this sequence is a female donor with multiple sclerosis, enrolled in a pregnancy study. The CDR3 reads CASSQGDRPYEQYF. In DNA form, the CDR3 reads TGCGCCAGCAGCCAAGGTGACAGACCCTACGAGCAGTACTTC.